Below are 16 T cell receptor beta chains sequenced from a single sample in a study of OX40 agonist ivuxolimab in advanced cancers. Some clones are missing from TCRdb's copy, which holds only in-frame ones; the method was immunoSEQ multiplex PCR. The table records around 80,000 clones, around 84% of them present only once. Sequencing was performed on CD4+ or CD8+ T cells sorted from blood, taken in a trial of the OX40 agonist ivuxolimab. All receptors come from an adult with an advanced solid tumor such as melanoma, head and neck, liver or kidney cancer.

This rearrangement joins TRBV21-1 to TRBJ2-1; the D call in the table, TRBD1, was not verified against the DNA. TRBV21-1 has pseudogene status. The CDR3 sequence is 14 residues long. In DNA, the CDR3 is TGTGCCAGCAGCCGTCTCGGAAGGGGCAGTGAGCAGTTCTTC. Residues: CASSRLGRGSEQFF.

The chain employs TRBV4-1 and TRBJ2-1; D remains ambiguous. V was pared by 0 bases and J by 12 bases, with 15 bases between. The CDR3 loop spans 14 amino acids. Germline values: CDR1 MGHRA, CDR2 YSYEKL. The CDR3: CASSQDLAASGQFF. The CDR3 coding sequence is TGCGCCAGCAGCCAAGATCTGGCAGCCTCAGGGCAGTTCTTC.

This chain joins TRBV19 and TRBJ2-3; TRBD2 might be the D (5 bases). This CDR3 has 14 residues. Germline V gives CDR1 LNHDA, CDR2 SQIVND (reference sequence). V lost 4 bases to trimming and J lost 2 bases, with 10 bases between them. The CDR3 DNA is TGTGCCAGTAGTAGAGGGAGCTTCACAGATACGCAGTATTTT. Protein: CASSRGSFTDTQYF.

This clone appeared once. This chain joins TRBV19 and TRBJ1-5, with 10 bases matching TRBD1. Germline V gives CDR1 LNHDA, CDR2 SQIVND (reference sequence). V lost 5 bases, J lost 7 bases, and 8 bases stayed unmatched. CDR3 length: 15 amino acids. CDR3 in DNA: TGTGCCAGTAGTGCCCAGACAGGGGGCGGACAGCCCCAGCATTTT. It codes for CASSAQTGGGQPQHF.

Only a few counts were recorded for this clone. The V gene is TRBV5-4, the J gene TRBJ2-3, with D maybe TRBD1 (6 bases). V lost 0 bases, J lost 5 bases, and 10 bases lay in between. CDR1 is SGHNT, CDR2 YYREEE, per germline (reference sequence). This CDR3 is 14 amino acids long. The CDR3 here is CASSLAGAKDTQYF. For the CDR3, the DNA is TGTGCCAGCAGCTTGGCAGGGGCGAAAGATACGCAGTATTTT.

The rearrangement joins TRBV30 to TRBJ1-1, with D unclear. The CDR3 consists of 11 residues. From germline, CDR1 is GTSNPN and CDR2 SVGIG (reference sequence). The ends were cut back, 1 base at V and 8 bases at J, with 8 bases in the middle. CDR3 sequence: CAWSAGSEAFF. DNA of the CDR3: TGTGCCTGGAGTGCGGGGAGCGAAGCTTTCTTT.

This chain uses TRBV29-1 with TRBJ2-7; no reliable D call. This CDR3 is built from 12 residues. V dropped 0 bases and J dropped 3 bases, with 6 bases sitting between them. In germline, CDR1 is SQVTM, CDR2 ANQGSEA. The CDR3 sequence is CSVEEGNYEQYF. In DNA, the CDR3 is TGCAGCGTTGAAGAAGGGAACTACGAGCAGTACTTC.

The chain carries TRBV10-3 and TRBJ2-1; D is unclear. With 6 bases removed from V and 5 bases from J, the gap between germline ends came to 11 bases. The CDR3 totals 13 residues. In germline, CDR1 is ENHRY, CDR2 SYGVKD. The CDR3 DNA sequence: TGTGCCATCAGAGGCTCGGGCGACAATGAGCAGTTCTTC. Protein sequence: CAIRGSGDNEQFF.

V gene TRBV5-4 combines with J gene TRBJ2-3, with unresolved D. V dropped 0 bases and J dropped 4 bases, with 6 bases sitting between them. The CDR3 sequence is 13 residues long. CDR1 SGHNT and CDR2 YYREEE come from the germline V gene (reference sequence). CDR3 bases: TGTGCCAGCAGCTTGGAGGGTGCAGATACGCAGTATTTT. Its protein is CASSLEGADTQYF. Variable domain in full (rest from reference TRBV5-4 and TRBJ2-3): ETGVTQSPTHLIKTRGQQVTLRCSSQSGHNTVSWYQQALGQGPQFIFQYYREEENGRGNFPPRFSGLQFPNYSSELNVNALELDDSALYLCASSLEGADTQYFGPGTRLTVL.

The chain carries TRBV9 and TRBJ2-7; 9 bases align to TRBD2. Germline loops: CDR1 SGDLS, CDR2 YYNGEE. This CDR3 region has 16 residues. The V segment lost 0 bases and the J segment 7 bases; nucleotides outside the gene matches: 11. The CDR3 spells CASSVDSAGGPGEQYF. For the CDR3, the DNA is TGTGCCAGCAGCGTAGATTCGGCGGGAGGGCCGGGGGAGCAGTACTTC.

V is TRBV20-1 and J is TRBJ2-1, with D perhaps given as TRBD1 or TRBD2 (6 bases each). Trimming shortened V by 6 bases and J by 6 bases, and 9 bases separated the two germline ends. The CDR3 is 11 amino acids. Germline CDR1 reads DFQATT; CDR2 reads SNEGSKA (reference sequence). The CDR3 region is CSAEGGNEQFF. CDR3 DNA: TGCAGTGCAGAGGGGGGCAATGAGCAGTTCTTC.

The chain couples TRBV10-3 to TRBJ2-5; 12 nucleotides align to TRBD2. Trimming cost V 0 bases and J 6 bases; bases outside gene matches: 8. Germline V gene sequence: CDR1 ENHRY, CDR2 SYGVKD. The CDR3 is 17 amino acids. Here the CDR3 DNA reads TGTGCCATCAGTGAGTCGTGGACTAGCGGGGCGGAGAAGACCCAGTACTTC. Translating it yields CAISESWTSGAEKTQYF.

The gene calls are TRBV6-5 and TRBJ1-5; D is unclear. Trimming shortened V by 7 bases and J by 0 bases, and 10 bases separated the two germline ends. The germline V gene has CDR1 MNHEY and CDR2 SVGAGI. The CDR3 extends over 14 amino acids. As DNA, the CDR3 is TGTGCCAGCATCCACCCCTATAGCAATCAGCCCCAGCATTTT. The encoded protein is CASIHPYSNQPQHF.

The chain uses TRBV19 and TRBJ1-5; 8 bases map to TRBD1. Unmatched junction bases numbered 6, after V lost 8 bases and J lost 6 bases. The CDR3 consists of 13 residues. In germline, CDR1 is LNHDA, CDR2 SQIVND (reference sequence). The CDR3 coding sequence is TGTGCCAGTGGACAGGGCGAGACTCAGCCCCAGCATTTT. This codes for CASGQGETQPQHF.

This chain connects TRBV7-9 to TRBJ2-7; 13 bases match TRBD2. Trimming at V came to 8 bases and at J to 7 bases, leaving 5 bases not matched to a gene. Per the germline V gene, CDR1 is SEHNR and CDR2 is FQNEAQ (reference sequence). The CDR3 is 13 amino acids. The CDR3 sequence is CASGLAGVREQYF. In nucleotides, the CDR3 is TGTGCCAGCGGACTAGCGGGAGTAAGGGAGCAGTACTTC. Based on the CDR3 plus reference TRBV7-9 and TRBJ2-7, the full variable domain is DTGVSQNPRHKITKRGQNVTFRCDPISEHNRLYWYRQTLGQGPEFLTYFQNEAQLEKSRLLSDRFSAERPKGSFSTLEIQRTEQGDSAMYLCASGLAGVREQYFGPGTRLTVT.

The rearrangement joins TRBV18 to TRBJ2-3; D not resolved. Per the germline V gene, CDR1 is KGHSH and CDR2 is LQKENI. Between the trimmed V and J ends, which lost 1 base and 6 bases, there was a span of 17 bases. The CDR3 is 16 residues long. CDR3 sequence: CASSPQSDRPPDTQYF. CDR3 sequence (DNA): TGTGCCAGCTCACCACAGAGCGACCGGCCTCCCGATACGCAGTATTTT.